The source of this T cell receptor (beta chain) is a study of blood T cell repertoires in COVID-19. In the study overall: The study drew acute and convalescent COVID-19 samples from the United States, Italy and Spain.

Trimming removed 4 bases from V and 5 bases from J; junction bases left unmatched: 6. In germline, CDR1 is SGHAT, CDR2 FQNNGV. The CDR3 runs to 15 residues. As processed by the authors: The assay estimated nucleated cells by amplifying reference gene primers. Using immunoSEQ multiplex PCR, the repertoire was profiled, and TCRdb retains in-frame clones only, with some absent. V and J calls and clone size are those listed in that table; D and trimming were worked out from the DNA. The table lists about 200,000 clones, around 88% of them singletons. Input material: PBMCs or T cells enriched from blood (not recorded which). The sequence came from a woman aged 25 to 45 who had been exposed to COVID-19. The chain joins TRBV11-2 to TRBJ2-2; TRBD1 matches at 8 bases. CDR3 nucleotide sequence: TGTGCCAGCAGCTCAAAGACAGGGGTGACCGGGGAGCTGTTTTTT. Translating it yields CASSSKTGVTGELFF.